A single sample gave rise to the 21 T cell receptor beta chains below, sequenced in a study of long-term antiretroviral therapy in people with HIV. They ran version v3.0 of the immunoSEQ assay at survey level. TCRdb's table, derived via immunoSEQ multiplex PCR, lists solely in-frame clones and lacks some. Found here are 24,000 or so clones, 80% to 85% of them singletons; the top ten hold roughly 15%. The sequences come from unsorted PBMCs, collected 4.3 years after starting antiretroviral therapy. The receptor set was obtained from a man aged 25-45 years with HIV.

With respect to this clone: The sample carries other DNA sequences with the same CDR3. The V call is TRBV19, the J call TRBJ2-7; perhaps TRBD1 as D (6 bases). CDR1 and CDR2 (germline): LNHDA, SQIVND (reference sequence). The CDR3 sequence is 13 residues long. The ends were cut back, 1 base at V and 4 bases at J, with 8 bases in the middle. CDR3 nucleotides: TGTGCCAGTAGTATAGGCAGGGGTTACGAGCAGTACTTC. The encoded protein is CASSIGRGYEQYF. Together with reference TRBV19 and TRBJ2-7, the CDR3 gives the full variable domain: DGGITQSPKYLFRKEGQNVTLSCEQNLNHDAMYWYRQDPGQGLRLIYYSQIVNDFQKGDIAEGYSVSREKKESFPLTVTSAQKNPTAFYLCASSIGRGYEQYFGPGTRLTVT.

V is TRBV11-3 and J is TRBJ1-3; TRBD1 might be the D (6 bases). The CDR3 consists of 15 residues. Trimming took off 6 bases at V and 4 bases at J, with 16 bases between the two ends. Germline assignment: CDR1 SGHNT and CDR2 YENEEA. The CDR3, as DNA: TGTGCCAGCAGAGGCGGACAGAAGAACGGAAACACCATATATTTT. Translating gives CASRGGQKNGNTIYF.

The V gene is TRBV19, the J gene TRBJ1-1; D remains unclear. Germline V gene data show CDR1 as LNHDA and CDR2 as SQIVND (reference sequence). CDR3 length: 13 residues. Trimming removed 2 bases at V and 3 bases at J, with 7 bases between. The CDR3 here is CASSINRYTEAFF. CDR3 sequence (DNA): TGTGCCAGTAGTATAAACAGATACACTGAAGCTTTCTTT. Using reference TRBV19 and TRBJ1-1 for the parts outside the CDR3, the full variable domain is DGGITQSPKYLFRKEGQNVTLSCEQNLNHDAMYWYRQDPGQGLRLIYYSQIVNDFQKGDIAEGYSVSREKKESFPLTVTSAQKNPTAFYLCASSINRYTEAFFGQGTRLTVV.

In nucleotides, the CDR3 is TGTGCCAGCAGCTTAGACCCACATCAAACCCTCACAGATACGCAGTATTTT. It codes for CASSLDPHQTLTDTQYF. The chain combines TRBV11-2 with TRBJ2-3; D is unclear. The germline CDR1 and CDR2 sequences are SGHAT and FQNNGV. The CDR3 totals 17 residues. V was cut by 0 bases and J by 2 bases, with 15 bases left in between. Looking up the rest from reference TRBV11-2 and TRBJ2-3 gives the full variable domain: EAGVAQSPRYKIIEKRQSVAFWCNPISGHATLYWYQQILGQGPKLLIQFQNNGVVDDSQLPKDRFSAERLKGVDSTLKIQPAKLEDSAVYLCASSLDPHQTLTDTQYFGPGTRLTVL.

Only one count was recorded for this clone. The rearrangement links TRBV2 to TRBJ2-2, with 9 bases matching TRBD1. Germline CDR1 SNHLY, CDR2 FYNNEI. The CDR3 extends over 15 amino acids. V lost 7 bases to trimming and J lost 1 base; unmatched junction nucleotides: 4. This CDR3 reads CASTMGQGNTGELFF. CDR3 bases: TGTGCCAGCACTATGGGACAGGGGAACACCGGGGAGCTGTTTTTT.

This chain uses TRBV5-1 with TRBJ1-1; TRBD1 matches 8 bases. The CDR3 length is 16 residues. The V segment lost 0 bases and the J segment 0 bases; nucleotides outside the gene matches: 4. Looked up from germline, CDR1 is SGHRS and CDR2 is YFSETQ. CDR3 nucleotide sequence: TGCGCCAGCAGCTTGGACGGACAGGGCGTGAACACTGAAGCTTTCTTT. Protein product: CASSLDGQGVNTEAFF.

The CDR3 loop is CSVDASGSGADTQYF. CDR3 coding DNA: TGCAGCGTTGACGCTAGCGGGAGTGGAGCAGATACGCAGTATTTT. The chain is built from TRBV29-1 and TRBJ2-3; 10 bases line up with TRBD2. The CDR3 has 15 residues. The trim removed 3 bases at V and 4 bases at J, leaving 7 bases unmatched. Germline V lookup: CDR1 SQVTM, CDR2 ANQGSEA.

This clone showed up just a few times. The chain recombines TRBV27 with TRBJ2-5; unclear D gene. CDR1 and CDR2 (germline): MNHEY, SMNVEV (reference sequence). V gave up 4 bases and J gave up 2 bases, with 8 bases separating them. The CDR3 runs to 13 residues. The CDR3 nucleotides read TGTGCCAGCAGTTCCCGGTGGCAAGAGACCCAGTACTTC. Its translation is CASSSRWQETQYF.

The V and J genes are TRBV19 and TRBJ2-4; D not certain. CDR3 length equals 11 residues. Looked up from germline, CDR1 is LNHDA and CDR2 is SQIVND (reference sequence). V was clipped by 4 bases and J by 7 bases, with 5 bases between them. CDR3 bases: TGTGCCAGTAGTAGTTGGAACATTCAGTACTTC. This encodes CASSSWNIQYF.

This chain connects TRBV19 to TRBJ2-6; TRBD2 matches at 7 bases. After removal of 7 bases from V and 4 bases from J, the junction contained 4 bases not matched to a gene. The germline CDR1 and CDR2 sequences are LNHDA and SQIVND (reference sequence). CDR3 length equals 14 residues. The DNA for the CDR3 is TGTGCCAGTACTACAGCGGGGGGGGCCAACGTCCTGACTTTC. Amino acids: CASTTAGGANVLTF. The full variable domain, completed using reference TRBV19 and TRBJ2-6, is DGGITQSPKYLFRKEGQNVTLSCEQNLNHDAMYWYRQDPGQGLRLIYYSQIVNDFQKGDIAEGYSVSREKKESFPLTVTSAQKNPTAFYLCASTTAGGANVLTFGAGSRLTVL.

This chain links TRBV7-8 with TRBJ1-1; no clear D gene. Germline loops: CDR1 SGHVS, CDR2 FQNEAQ. Trimming shortened V by 5 bases and J by 1 base, and 8 bases separated the two germline ends. The CDR3 extends over 13 amino acids. The CDR3 coding sequence is TGTGCCAGCAGCGCGACGGAGAACACTGAAGCTTTCTTT. It translates to CASSATENTEAFF.

The genes are TRBV4-1 and TRBJ2-7; 10 nucleotides align to TRBD2. CDR3 length equals 17 residues. Germline loops: CDR1 MGHRA, CDR2 YSYEKL. V shed 0 bases, J shed 4 bases, and the junction held 9 bases outside the gene matches. The CDR3 sequence: CASSQDASGRALYEQYF. In DNA form, the CDR3 reads TGCGCCAGCAGCCAAGATGCGAGCGGGAGGGCCTTGTACGAGCAGTACTTC.

J is TRBJ2-3 and V is TRBV20-1; D tentatively reads TRBD1 or TRBD2 (5 bases each). Trimming removed 3 bases from V and 10 bases from J, with 11 bases in between. The CDR3 is 11 residues long. Germline CDR1 and CDR2: DFQATT and SNEGSKA (reference sequence). As DNA, the CDR3 is TGCAGTGCTAGGGGACCTACTGCGCAGTATTTT. Translated: CSARGPTAQYF.

V and J are TRBV7-3 and TRBJ2-3, with 13 bases aligning to TRBD2. V trimming: 5 bases; J trimming: 9 bases; junction bases outside the gene matches: 8. CDR3 length: 15 residues. Germline assignment: CDR1 SGHTA and CDR2 FQGTGA. The DNA of the CDR3 is TGTGCCAGCAGCCCAAGACTAGCGGGGGGAGGGACGCAGTATTTT. This codes for CASSPRLAGGGTQYF.

This clone occurred once. The rearrangement uses TRBV6-4 and TRBJ2-1, with D maybe TRBD1 (5 bases). The CDR3 is made up of 13 amino acids. The V gene's germline CDR1 is MRHNA and CDR2 SNTAGT. Trimming removed 0 bases at V and 9 bases at J, with 9 bases between. CDR3 in amino acids: CASSDSGVSEQFF. For the CDR3, the DNA is TGTGCCAGCAGTGACTCAGGGGTCAGTGAGCAGTTCTTC.

V gene TRBV5-1 combines with J gene TRBJ1-4; maybe TRBD1 (5 bases). Germline CDR1 reads SGHRS; CDR2 reads YFSETQ. The CDR3 runs 14 residues. Trimming pared 4 bases from V and 6 bases from J, leaving 13 bases between. CDR3 loop: CASSEDKADEKLFF. CDR3 sequence (DNA): TGCGCCAGCAGCGAGGACAAGGCGGATGAAAAACTGTTTTTT.

The chain combines TRBV14 with TRBJ1-1; tentative D call: TRBD1 (6 bases). The CDR3 sequence is 14 residues long. V was pared by 8 bases and J by 3 bases, with 16 bases between. Germline CDR1 is SGHDN and CDR2 is FVKESK. The CDR3 DNA reads TGTGCCAGCCATCAAGGGGGGGGTTACACTGAAGCTTTCTTT. Protein sequence: CASHQGGGYTEAFF.

This clone was observed a handful of times. The rearrangement links TRBV2 to TRBJ1-1; TRBD1 agrees at 7 bases. Germline CDR1 SNHLY, CDR2 FYNNEI. With V trimmed by 6 bases and J by 1 base, 5 bases remained unmatched. This CDR3 comprises 14 residues. For the CDR3, the DNA is TGTGCCAGCAGCCCACAGGGGTCGAACACTGAAGCTTTCTTT. This sequence encodes CASSPQGSNTEAFF.

The V call is TRBV28, the J call TRBJ1-2; the D is unclear. Trimming stripped 3 bases from V and 8 bases from J, with 16 bases between. CDR3 length: 14 amino acids. In germline, CDR1 is MDHEN, CDR2 SYDVKM. The DNA of the CDR3 is TGTGCCAGCAGTTTGGTCGTGGTTTCCAAAGGCTACACCTTC. This sequence encodes CASSLVVVSKGYTF.

The CDR3 sequence is CASFLFGGTEAFF. CDR3 DNA sequence: TGTGCCAGCTTCCTGTTTGGGGGCACTGAAGCTTTCTTT. The chain is built from TRBV11-2 and TRBJ1-1, with D maybe TRBD1 (5 bases). The CDR3 runs 13 residues. CDR1 and CDR2 from the germline V gene are SGHAT and FQNNGV. The V end was cut by 8 bases, the J end by 4 bases, with 14 bases between.

This rearrangement joins TRBV19 to TRBJ1-3; D gene uncertain. Germline-derived CDR1 and CDR2 are LNHDA and SQIVND (reference sequence). V shed 3 bases and J shed 4 bases, with 10 bases lying between them. The CDR3 is made up of 14 amino acids. The CDR3 bases are TGTGCCAGTAGTATTGGGAACCCAGGAAACACCATATATTTT. This encodes CASSIGNPGNTIYF.